This T cell receptor beta chain comes out of a study of shared clonotypes between healthy human individuals. Some clones are missing from TCRdb's copy, which holds only in-frame ones; the method was immunoSEQ multiplex PCR. The top ten hold 0.1% to 0.15% of the sample, which has millions of clones, roughly 95% seen once. Germline V CDR1 and CDR2: MNHEY, SVGAGI. V gave up 5 bases and J gave up 1 base, with 9 bases separating them. The CDR3 loop spans 14 amino acids. The sample comprised naive CD4+ T cells sorted from blood. Subset in this sample: CD45RA+ positively selected. The chain has TRBV6-5 and TRBJ1-3; no clear D. This clonotype was obtained from a man in his late teens or twenties in good health. CDR3 in amino acids: CASSPNKSGNTIYF. CDR3 bases: TGTGCCAGCAGTCCCAACAAGTCTGGAAACACCATATATTTT.